This TCR beta chain was profiled in a study of blood T cell repertoires in COVID-19. Across the whole study: Italy, Spain and the United States were the sources of the convalescent and acute COVID-19 samples. Sources were T cells, B-cell-depleted T cells, or PBMCs; the material itself was cDNA or gDNA.

Sequenced by immunoSEQ multiplex PCR; TCRdb stores in-frame clones only, minus some. This sample has about 60,000 clones; 76% occur once, and the top ten carry roughly a fifth. This CDR3 contains 14 residues. Trimming removed 2 bases from V and 4 bases from J; junction bases left unmatched: 5. Germline V gives CDR1 PRHDT, CDR2 FYEKMQ (reference sequence). The receptor comes from a man aged 45-60 years with active or convalescent COVID-19. The sequencing input was peripheral blood. The chain recombines TRBV13 with TRBJ2-7; TRBD2 matches 7 bases. CDR3 residues: CASSLRGSRYEQYF. CDR3 DNA sequence: TGTGCCAGCAGCTTACGCGGGAGTAGGTACGAGCAGTACTTC. The whole variable domain, filled in from reference TRBV13 and TRBJ2-7, reads AAGVIQSPRHLIKEKRETATLKCYPIPRHDTVYWYQQGPGQDPQFLISFYEKMQSDKGSIPDRFSAQQFSDYHSELNMSSLELGDSALYFCASSLRGSRYEQYFGPGTRLTVT.